This T cell receptor (beta chain) stems from a study of cytotoxic CD8 clonotypes in ibrutinib-treated CLL. Study-wide context: Response samples were drawn at a median of approximately 11 months of treatment, range 6 to 36.

The table came from immunoSEQ multiplex PCR; TCRdb's copy has only in-frame clones and leaves some out. This repertoire shows fewer than 100,000 clones, about 82% found once; its top ten account for less than 6.5%. The CDR3 sequence is 13 residues long. The junction had 4 bases not matched to a gene; V was cut back by 2 bases and J by 3 bases. Germline V gene data show CDR1 as SQVTM and CDR2 as ANQGSEA. Remarks on this clone: Its antigen remains unknown.

Study outcomes and limitations: Clonality rose at ibrutinib response, held steady in sustained remission, and fell toward baseline at progression. The study found public clonotypes uncommon, contracting or stable on treatment.

The source material was PBMCs, sampled before ibrutinib treatment. The V and J genes are TRBV29-1 and TRBJ2-7; TRBD1 matches 7 bases. The receptor was derived from a human donor with chronic lymphocytic leukemia. CDR3 in amino acids: CSVETGVGYEQYF. DNA of the CDR3: TGCAGCGTTGAAACAGGGGTAGGCTACGAGCAGTACTTC.